This T cell receptor beta chain was identified in a study of T cell responses to AZD1222 COVID-19 vaccine. Germline V CDR1 and CDR2: GTSNPN, SVGIG (reference sequence). Trimming removed 0 bases at V and 4 bases at J, with 13 bases between. CDR3 length: 15 amino acids. The protocol was immunoSEQ multiplex PCR, while the TCRdb copy is restricted to in-frame clones and leaves out a portion. The table shows around 120,000 clones, with 93% occurring only once. This receptor was taken from an adult who received the AZD1222 COVID-19 vaccine. This specimen consisted of peripheral blood, obtained 28 days after the second AZD1222 dose. V and J are TRBV30 and TRBJ2-1; unclear D gene. The CDR3 region is CAWSVVDLGYNEQFF. As DNA, the CDR3 is TGTGCCTGGAGTGTAGTGGATTTGGGTTACAATGAGCAGTTCTTC.